Listed below are T cell receptor beta chains from one sample, sequenced in a study of molecular identifiers for immune sequencing clone quantification. TCRdb analysed the PCR reads with MiXCR anew, one entry per CDR3 protein. The repertoire holds over 600,000 distinct CDR3 sequences, with 20% as singletons. Sequenced: naive CD8+ T cells from blood, with Jurkat cell RNA spiked in. These receptors were obtained from a human donor in good health. Some libraries in this study had Jurkat cell RNA spiked in. Each CDR3 is given with its conserved first and last residue. Fields, in order: CDR3 length, V gene, clone size, J gene, CDR3 protein. The size entry is marked missing in some rows and otherwise reads once, few, many or a size class.

13	TRBV7-9	many	TRBJ1-1	CASSLGPFPEAFF
15	TRBV20-1	few	TRBJ2-3	CSARDIWGGLDTQYF
15	TRBV12-3/TRBV12-4	many	TRBJ2-3	CASSFAEAGTDTQYF
15	TRBV29-1	many	TRBJ2-7	CSVEIGDRRGYEQYF
13	TRBV28	many	TRBJ2-3	CASSEGSTDTQYF
14	TRBV12-3/TRBV12-4	-	TRBJ1-1	CASRETRLDTEAFF
15	TRBV25-1	few	TRBJ1-4	CASTTSSTANEKLFF
17	TRBV27	many	TRBJ1-2	CASSLSFSDERNYGYTF
16	TRBV4-3	many	TRBJ2-4	CASSQDLRGTKNIQYF
14	TRBV28	many	TRBJ1-5	CASSFGQVGQPQHF
14	TRBV3-1	-	TRBJ2-3	CTSPPRPSTDTQYF
16	TRBV7-2	many	TRBJ2-5	CASPPTPGDGGETQYF
12	TRBV30	-	TRBJ2-7	CAWIPGPYEQYF
12	TRBV13	many	TRBJ1-4	CASSYNGEKLFF
20	TRBV6-2/TRBV6-3	many	TRBJ2-6	CASSHPTGQAIFSGANVLTF
13	TRBV10-3	many	TRBJ2-3	CAISESNFQAGYF
14	TRBV27	many	TRBJ2-7	CASSLGTGGDEQYF
16	TRBV5-1	-	TRBJ2-6	CASSLVFASGANVPTF
19	TRBV4-1	many	TRBJ1-4	CASSQGPWDSLATNEKLFF
15	TRBV14	many	TRBJ2-1	CASSQGFSSYNEQFF
17	TRBV7-8	many	TRBJ1-1	CASSFQTIQRENTEAFF
11	TRBV20-1	-	TRBJ2-1	CSANTIDEQFF
11	TRBV6-2/TRBV6-3	many	TRBJ1-1	CASSIGLEAFF
14	TRBV27	-	TRBJ2-7	CASSRTGLVYEQYF
16	TRBV20-1	many	TRBJ2-3	CSAIPFEWGSEDTQYF
16	TRBV7-2	-	TRBJ2-6	CASSPLGISGADILTF
16	TRBV12-3/TRBV12-4	-	TRBJ2-4	CASSPSGTVAKNIQYF
14	TRBV21-1	many	TRBJ2-7	CASLPDREPYEQYF
13	TRBV7-9	few	TRBJ1-4	CASSLSYEEKLFF
19	TRBV24-1	many	TRBJ2-2	CATSDAGHPFNLNTGELFF
14	TRBV6-5	-	TRBJ2-7	CASSFGTEYYEQYF
15	TRBV7-9	few	TRBJ2-1	CASSSRGQSYNEQFF
12	TRBV7-9	-	TRBJ1-1	CASSVVRAEAFF
19	TRBV6-5	-	TRBJ2-1	CASSYLGAGGPSGYNEQFF
13	TRBV27	-	TRBJ2-1	CASSWTHYNEQFF
16	TRBV20-1	many	TRBJ1-1	CSAPRTGDTMNTEAFF
18	TRBV6-5	many	TRBJ1-6	CASRRDRTPLSYNSPLHF
15	TRBV30	few	TRBJ2-1	CASAPGTRSYNEQFF
14	TRBV29-1	few	TRBJ2-1	CSAPQRASDNEQFF
12	TRBV29-1	many	TRBJ2-7	CSVLWETYEQYF
17	TRBV24-1	many	TRBJ2-4	CATSEPRTGKTKNIQYF
15	TRBV7-2	many	TRBJ2-1	CASSRDPDLLYEQFF
16	TRBV4-3	-	TRBJ1-4	CASSQETGVTNEKLFF
17	TRBV9	many	TRBJ1-6	CASSVDPYGTDNSPLHF
12	TRBV9	many	TRBJ1-1	CASSVTGAEAFF
16	TRBV30	-	TRBJ2-7	CAWSDVQGVYFYEQYF
13	TRBV20-1	many	TRBJ1-1	CSARDGRGTEAFF
12	TRBV27	many	TRBJ2-7	CASSFPGGEQYF
16	TRBV29-1	many	TRBJ2-1	CSVAPWRESFYNEQFF
13	TRBV5-5	many	TRBJ2-7	CASSLPRDYEQYF